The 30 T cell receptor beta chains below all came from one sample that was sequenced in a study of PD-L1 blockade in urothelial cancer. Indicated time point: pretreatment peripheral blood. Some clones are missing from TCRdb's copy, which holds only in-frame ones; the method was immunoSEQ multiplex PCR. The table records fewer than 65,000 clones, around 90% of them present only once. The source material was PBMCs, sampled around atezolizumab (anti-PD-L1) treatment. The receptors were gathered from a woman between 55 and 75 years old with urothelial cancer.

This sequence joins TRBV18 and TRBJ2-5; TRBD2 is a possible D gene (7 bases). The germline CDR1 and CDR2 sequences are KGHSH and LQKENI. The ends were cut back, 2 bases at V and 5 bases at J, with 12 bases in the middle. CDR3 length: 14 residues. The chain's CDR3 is CASSPSGGLETQYF. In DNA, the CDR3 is TGTGCCAGCTCACCATCGGGGGGCCTTGAGACCCAGTACTTC.

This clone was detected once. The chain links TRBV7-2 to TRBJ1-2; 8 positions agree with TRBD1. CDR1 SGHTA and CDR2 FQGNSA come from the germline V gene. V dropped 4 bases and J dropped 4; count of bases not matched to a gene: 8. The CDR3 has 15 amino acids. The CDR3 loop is CASSSSGGPSYGYTF. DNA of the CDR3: TGTGCCAGCAGCTCATCAGGGGGCCCATCCTATGGCTACACCTTC.

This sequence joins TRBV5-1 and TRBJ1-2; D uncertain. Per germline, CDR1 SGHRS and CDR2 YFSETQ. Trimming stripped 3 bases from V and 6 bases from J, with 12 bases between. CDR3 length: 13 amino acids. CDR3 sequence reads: CASSYYAEDGYTF. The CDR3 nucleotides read TGCGCCAGCAGCTATTACGCCGAGGATGGCTACACCTTC.

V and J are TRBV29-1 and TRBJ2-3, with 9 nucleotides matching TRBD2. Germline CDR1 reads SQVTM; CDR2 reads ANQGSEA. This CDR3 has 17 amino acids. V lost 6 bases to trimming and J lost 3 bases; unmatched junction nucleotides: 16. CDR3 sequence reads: CSVGRLLAGVQTDTQYF. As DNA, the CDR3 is TGCAGCGTCGGTAGACTATTAGCGGGAGTGCAAACAGATACGCAGTATTTT.

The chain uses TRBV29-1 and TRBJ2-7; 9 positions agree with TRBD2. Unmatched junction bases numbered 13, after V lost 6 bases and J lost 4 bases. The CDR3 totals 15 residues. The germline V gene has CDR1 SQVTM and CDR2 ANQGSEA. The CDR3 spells CSVQLKVAGEYEQYF. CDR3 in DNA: TGCAGCGTCCAACTGAAGGTAGCGGGAGAGTACGAGCAGTACTTC.

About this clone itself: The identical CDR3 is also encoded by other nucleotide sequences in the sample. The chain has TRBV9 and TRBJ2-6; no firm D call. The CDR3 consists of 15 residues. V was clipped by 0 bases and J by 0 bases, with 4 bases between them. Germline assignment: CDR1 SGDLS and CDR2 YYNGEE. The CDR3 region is CASSVAGSGANVLTF. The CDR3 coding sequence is TGTGCCAGCAGCGTAGCGGGCTCTGGGGCCAACGTCCTGACTTTC.

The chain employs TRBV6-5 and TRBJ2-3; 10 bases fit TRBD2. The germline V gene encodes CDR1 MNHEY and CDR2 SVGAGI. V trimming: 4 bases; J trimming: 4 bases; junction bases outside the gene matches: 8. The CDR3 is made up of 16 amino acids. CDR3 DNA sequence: TGTGCCAGCAGTTCCCTTAGCGGGGGGCCCCCAGATACGCAGTATTTT. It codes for CASSSLSGGPPDTQYF.

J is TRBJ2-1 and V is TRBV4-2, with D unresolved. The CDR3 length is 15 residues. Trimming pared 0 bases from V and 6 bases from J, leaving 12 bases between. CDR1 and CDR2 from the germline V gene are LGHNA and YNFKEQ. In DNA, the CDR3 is TGTGCCAGCAGCCAAGATCGTACGAGCCTCAATGAGCAGTTCTTC. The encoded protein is CASSQDRTSLNEQFF.

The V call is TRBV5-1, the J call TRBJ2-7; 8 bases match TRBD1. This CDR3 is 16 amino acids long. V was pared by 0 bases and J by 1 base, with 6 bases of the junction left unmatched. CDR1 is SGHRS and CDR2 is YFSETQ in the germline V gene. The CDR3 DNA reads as TGCGCCAGCAGCTTGGCGGCAGGGGGCGCGTCCTACGAGCAGTACTTC. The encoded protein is CASSLAAGGASYEQYF.

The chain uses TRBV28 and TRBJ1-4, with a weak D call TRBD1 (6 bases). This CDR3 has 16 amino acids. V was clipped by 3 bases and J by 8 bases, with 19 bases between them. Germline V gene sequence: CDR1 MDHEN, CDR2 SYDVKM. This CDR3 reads CASSLLWGGPREKLFF. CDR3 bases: TGTGCCAGCAGTTTGTTGTGGGGGGGGCCGAGGGAAAAACTGTTTTTT.

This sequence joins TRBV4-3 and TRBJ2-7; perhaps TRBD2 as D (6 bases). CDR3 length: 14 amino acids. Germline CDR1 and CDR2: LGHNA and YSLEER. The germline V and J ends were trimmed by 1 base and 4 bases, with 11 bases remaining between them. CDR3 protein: CASSQGGEPYEQYF. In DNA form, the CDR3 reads TGCGCCAGCAGCCAAGGGGGGGAGCCGTACGAGCAGTACTTC.

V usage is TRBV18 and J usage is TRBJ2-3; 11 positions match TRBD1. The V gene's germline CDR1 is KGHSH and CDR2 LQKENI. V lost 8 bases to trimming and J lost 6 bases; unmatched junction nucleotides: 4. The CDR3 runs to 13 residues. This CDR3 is CASQGQGADTQYF. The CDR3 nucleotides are TGTGCCAGCCAAGGACAGGGGGCGGATACGCAGTATTTT.

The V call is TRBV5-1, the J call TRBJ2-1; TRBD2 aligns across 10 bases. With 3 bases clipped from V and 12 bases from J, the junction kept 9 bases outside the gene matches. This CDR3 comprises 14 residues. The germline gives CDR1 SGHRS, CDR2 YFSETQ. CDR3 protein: CASSSQAGGQGQFF. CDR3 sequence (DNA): TGCGCCAGCAGCTCCCAAGCGGGGGGGCAGGGGCAGTTCTTC.

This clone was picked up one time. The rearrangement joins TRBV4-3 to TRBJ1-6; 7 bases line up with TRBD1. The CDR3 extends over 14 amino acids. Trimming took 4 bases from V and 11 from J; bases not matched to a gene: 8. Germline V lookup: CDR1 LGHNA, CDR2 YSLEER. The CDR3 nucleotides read TGCGCCAGCAGCCCTGTTCAGGGGGGTCCACCCCTCCACTTT. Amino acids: CASSPVQGGPPLHF.

Written as DNA, the CDR3 is TGTGCCAGCAGCTTAACGGGGGACAGGGCGGGAACCGAGCAGTACTTC. Translated, it gives CASSLTGDRAGTEQYF. This sequence joins TRBV7-3 and TRBJ2-7, with 9 positions matching TRBD1. V lost 0 bases to trimming and J lost 6 bases; unmatched junction nucleotides: 9. The CDR3 extends over 16 amino acids. Germline V gene sequence: CDR1 SGHTA, CDR2 FQGTGA.

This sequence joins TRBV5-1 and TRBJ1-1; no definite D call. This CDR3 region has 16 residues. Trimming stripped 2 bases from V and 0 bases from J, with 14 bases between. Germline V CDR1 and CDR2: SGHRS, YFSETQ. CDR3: CASSFLSQTMNTEAFF. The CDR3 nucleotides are TGCGCCAGCAGCTTCCTTTCTCAGACTATGAACACTGAAGCTTTCTTT.

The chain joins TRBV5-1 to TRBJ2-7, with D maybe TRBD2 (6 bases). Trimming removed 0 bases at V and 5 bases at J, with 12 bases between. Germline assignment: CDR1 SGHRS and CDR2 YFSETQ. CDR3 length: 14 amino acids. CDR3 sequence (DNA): TGCGCCAGCAGCTTGGGGTTGCGGGGTAACGAGCAGTACTTC. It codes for CASSLGLRGNEQYF. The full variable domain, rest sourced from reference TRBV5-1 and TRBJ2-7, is KAGVTQTPRYLIKTRGQQVTLSCSPISGHRSVSWYQQTPGQGLQFLFEYFSETQRNKGNFPGRFSGRQFSNSRSEMNVSTLELGDSALYLCASSLGLRGNEQYFGPGTRLTVT.

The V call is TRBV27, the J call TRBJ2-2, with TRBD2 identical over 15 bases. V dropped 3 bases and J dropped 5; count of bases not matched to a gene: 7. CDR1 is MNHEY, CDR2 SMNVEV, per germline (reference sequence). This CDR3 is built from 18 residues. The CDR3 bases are TGTGCCAGCAGTTTGGTTGGGACTAGCGGGAGGAAGACCGGGGAGCTGTTTTTT. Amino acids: CASSLVGTSGRKTGELFF.

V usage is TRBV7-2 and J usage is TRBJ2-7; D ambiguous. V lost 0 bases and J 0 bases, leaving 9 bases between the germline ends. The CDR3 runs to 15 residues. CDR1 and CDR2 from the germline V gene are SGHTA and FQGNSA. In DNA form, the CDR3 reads TGTGCCAGCAGCTTAGCACTAATGAGCTCCTACGAGCAGTACTTC. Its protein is CASSLALMSSYEQYF.

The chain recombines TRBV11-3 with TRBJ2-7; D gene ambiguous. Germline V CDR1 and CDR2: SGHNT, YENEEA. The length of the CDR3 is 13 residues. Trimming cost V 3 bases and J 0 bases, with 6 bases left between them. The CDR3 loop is CASSLHISYEQYF. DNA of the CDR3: TGTGCCAGCAGCTTGCACATCTCCTACGAGCAGTACTTC.

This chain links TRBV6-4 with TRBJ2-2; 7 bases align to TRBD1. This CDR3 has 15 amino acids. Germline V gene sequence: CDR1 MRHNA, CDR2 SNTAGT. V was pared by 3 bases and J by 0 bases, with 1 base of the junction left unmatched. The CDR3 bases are TGTGCCAGCAGTGAGGGGACAGCGAACACCGGGGAGCTGTTTTTT. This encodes CASSEGTANTGELFF.

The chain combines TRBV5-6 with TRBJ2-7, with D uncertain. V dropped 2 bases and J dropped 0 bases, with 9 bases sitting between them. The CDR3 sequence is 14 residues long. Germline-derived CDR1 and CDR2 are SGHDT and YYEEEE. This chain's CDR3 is CASSFFSSSYEQYF. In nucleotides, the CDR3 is TGTGCCAGCAGCTTTTTTTCCAGCTCCTACGAGCAGTACTTC.

CDR3 sequence reads: CASSLGWTAPSTDTQYF. CDR3 in DNA: TGTGCCAGCAGCTTAGGGTGGACAGCACCTAGCACAGATACGCAGTATTTT. The chain has TRBV7-9 and TRBJ2-3; a weak D match, TRBD1 (6 bases). Germline assignment: CDR1 SEHNR and CDR2 FQNEAQ (reference sequence). This CDR3 spans 17 amino acids. Trimming stripped 1 base from V and 0 bases from J, with 14 bases between.

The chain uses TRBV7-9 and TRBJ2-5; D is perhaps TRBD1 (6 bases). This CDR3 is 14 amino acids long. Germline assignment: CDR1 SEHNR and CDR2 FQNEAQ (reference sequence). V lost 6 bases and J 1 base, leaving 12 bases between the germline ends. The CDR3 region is CASSLQGVQETQYF. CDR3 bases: TGTGCCAGCAGTCTACAGGGCGTCCAAGAGACCCAGTACTTC.

CDR3 nucleotide sequence: TGTGCCAGCAGGGAACAGGGATTTGGGTCCTACGAGCAGTACTTC. Residues: CASREQGFGSYEQYF. The chain is built from TRBV2 and TRBJ2-7, with D maybe TRBD1 (6 bases). V was cut by 6 bases and J by 1 base, with 16 bases left in between. Germline V gives CDR1 SNHLY, CDR2 FYNNEI. The CDR3 spans 15 residues.

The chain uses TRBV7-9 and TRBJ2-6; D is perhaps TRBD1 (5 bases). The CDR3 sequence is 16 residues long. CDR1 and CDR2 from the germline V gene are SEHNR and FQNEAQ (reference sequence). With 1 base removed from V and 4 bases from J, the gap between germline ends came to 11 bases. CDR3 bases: TGTGCCAGCAGCTTAGGGTCAGGGTCAGGGGCCAACGTCCTGACTTTC. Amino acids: CASSLGSGSGANVLTF.

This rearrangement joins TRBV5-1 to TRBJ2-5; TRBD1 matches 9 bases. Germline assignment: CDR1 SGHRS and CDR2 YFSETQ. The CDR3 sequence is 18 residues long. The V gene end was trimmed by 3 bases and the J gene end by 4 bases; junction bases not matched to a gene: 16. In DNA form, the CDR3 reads TGCGCCAGCAGCTCCATACAGGGGGCTCTGGGGAATAGAGAGACCCAGTACTTC. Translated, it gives CASSSIQGALGNRETQYF.

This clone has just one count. CDR3 sequence: CASSRTGNNGQYF. The CDR3 region has the DNA TGTGCCAGTAGCCGGACAGGGAATAATGGGCAGTACTTC. The chain combines TRBV19 with TRBJ2-7; 8 bases fit TRBD1. The germline V gene has CDR1 LNHDA and CDR2 SQIVND (reference sequence). After removal of 6 bases from V and 9 bases from J, the junction contained 10 bases not matched to a gene. This CDR3 contains 13 residues.

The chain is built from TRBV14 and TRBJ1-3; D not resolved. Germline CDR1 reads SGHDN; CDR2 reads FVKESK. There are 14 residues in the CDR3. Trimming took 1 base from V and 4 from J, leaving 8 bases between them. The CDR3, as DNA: TGTGCCAGCAGCCAAGTACCTGGCGGAAACACCATATATTTT. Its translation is CASSQVPGGNTIYF.

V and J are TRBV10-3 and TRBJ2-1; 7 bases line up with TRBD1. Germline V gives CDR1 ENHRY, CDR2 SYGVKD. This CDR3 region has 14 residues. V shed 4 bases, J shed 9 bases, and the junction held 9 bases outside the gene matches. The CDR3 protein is CAISVDRTYGEQFF. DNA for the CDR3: TGTGCCATCAGTGTGGACAGGACTTACGGTGAGCAGTTCTTC.